The rows below give T cell receptor beta chains drawn from one sample of a study of blood T cell repertoires in COVID-19. The data were produced by immunoSEQ multiplex PCR, yet TCRdb's version contains in-frame clones alone and is incomplete. The sample includes about 130,000 clones, 85% to 90% of them seen just once. The specimen was peripheral blood. These receptors originate from a woman older than 75 with acute or convalescent COVID-19. Both conserved end residues are part of each CDR3. D genes are given only for firm matches. Not all rows give a size; the values are once, few, many and, for expanded clones, a class.

TRBV7-7	15	TRBJ2-1	TRBD2	-	CASSRDLAGQNEQFF	TGTGCCAGCAGCCGGGACCTAGCGGGGCAGAATGAGCAGTTCTTC
TRBV19	16	TRBJ1-5	TRBD1	-	CASSIDGFQGAEPQHF	TGTGCCAGTAGTATAGATGGGTTCCAGGGGGCAGAGCCCCAGCATTTT
TRBV7-2	15	TRBJ1-5	TRBD1	-	CASSVTGGHNQPQHF	TGTGCCAGCAGTGTTACAGGGGGCCACAATCAGCCCCAGCATTTT
TRBV5-1	16	TRBJ1-1	-	-	CASSLIAGHKNTEAFF	TGCGCCAGCAGCTTGATCGCAGGACACAAGAACACTGAAGCTTTCTTT
TRBV5-1	14	TRBJ1-1	TRBD1	-	CASRQGGSNTEAFF	TGCGCCAGCAGACAGGGGGGTTCGAACACTGAAGCTTTCTTT
TRBV11-2	17	TRBJ1-2	-	-	CASSSASDRPIDYGYTF	TGTGCCAGCAGCTCTGCCTCTGACAGACCCATTGACTATGGCTACACCTTC
TRBV6-5	14	TRBJ1-3	TRBD1	few	CASSSGTGGNTIYF	TGTGCCAGCAGTTCCGGGACAGGCGGAAACACCATATATTTT
TRBV4-2	17	TRBJ2-1	TRBD2	-	CASSQGGLAGDHNEQFF	TGTGCCAGCAGCCAAGGAGGACTAGCGGGGGACCACAATGAGCAGTTCTTC
TRBV10-3	13	TRBJ1-1	TRBD1	-	CAIRDREGTEAFF	TGTGCCATAAGGGACAGGGAGGGGACTGAAGCTTTCTTT
TRBV19	14	TRBJ1-5	-	-	CASSTGGGNQPQHF	TGTGCCAGTAGTACCGGAGGGGGCAATCAGCCCCAGCATTTT
TRBV4-2	15	TRBJ2-2	TRBD1	few	CASSGGQSNTGELFF	TGTGCCAGCAGCGGGGGACAGTCGAACACCGGGGAGCTGTTTTTT
TRBV5-5	17	TRBJ1-5	-	-	CASSLDTGGPLGQPQHF	TGTGCCAGCAGCTTGGATACGGGGGGGCCCCTCGGTCAGCCCCAGCATTTT
TRBV18	16	TRBJ2-3	TRBD2	-	CASSPPRRGVVDTQYF	TGTGCCAGCTCACCACCGAGACGGGGGGTCGTAGATACGCAGTATTTT
TRBV7-8	13	TRBJ1-2	TRBD1	few	CASSLVGGGGYTF	TGTGCCAGCAGCTTAGTAGGGGGCGGCGGCTACACCTTC
TRBV12-5	14	TRBJ2-7	TRBD1	-	CASGPGTGRNEQYF	TGTGCTAGTGGTCCCGGGACAGGGCGAAACGAGCAGTACTTC
TRBV6-5	12	TRBJ1-2	-	-	CASRDILYGYTF	TGTGCCAGCAGGGACATCCTCTATGGCTACACCTTC
TRBV11-3	13	TRBJ2-5	-	-	CASSRERQETQYF	TGTGCCAGCAGCCGGGAGAGACAAGAGACCCAGTACTTC
TRBV4-2	16	TRBJ1-6	TRBD1	-	CASSQEIDRGYSPLHF	TGTGCCAGCAGCCAAGAGATTGACAGGGGATATTCACCCCTCCACTTT